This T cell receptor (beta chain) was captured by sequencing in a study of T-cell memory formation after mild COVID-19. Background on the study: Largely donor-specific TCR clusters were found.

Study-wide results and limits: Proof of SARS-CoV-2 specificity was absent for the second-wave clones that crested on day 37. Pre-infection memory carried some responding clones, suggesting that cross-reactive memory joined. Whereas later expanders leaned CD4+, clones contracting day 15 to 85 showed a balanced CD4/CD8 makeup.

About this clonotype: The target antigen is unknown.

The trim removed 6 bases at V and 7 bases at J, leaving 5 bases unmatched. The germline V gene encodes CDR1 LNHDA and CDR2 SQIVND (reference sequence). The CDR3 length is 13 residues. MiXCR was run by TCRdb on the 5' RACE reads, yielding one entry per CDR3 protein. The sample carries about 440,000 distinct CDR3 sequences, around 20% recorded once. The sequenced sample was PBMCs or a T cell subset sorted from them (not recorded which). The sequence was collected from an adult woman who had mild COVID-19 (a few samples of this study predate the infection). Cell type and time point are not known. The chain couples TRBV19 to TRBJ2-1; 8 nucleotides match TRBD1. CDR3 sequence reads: CASRHGTGNEQFF. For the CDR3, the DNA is TGTGCCAGTAGACACGGGACAGGTAATGAGCAGTTCTTC.